The 19 T cell receptor beta chains presented below share a single source sample, sequenced in a study of control samples from healthy donors and cancer patients. Method: immunoSEQ multiplex PCR; TCRdb's copy keeps in-frame clones and lacks some. Counted here are about 120,000 clones, over 80% occurring once; the ten biggest clones make up 2% to 2.5%. Sequenced material: blood. The receptors originated from a woman between 50 and 59 years old in good health.

The chain recombines TRBV29-1 with TRBJ1-3; D gene uncertain. Trimming cost V 0 bases and J 4 bases, with 10 bases left between them. The CDR3 contains 14 residues. CDR1 SQVTM and CDR2 ANQGSEA come from the germline V gene. CDR3 nucleotides: TGCAGCGTTGAAGATCCCCTGAAAGGAAACACCATATATTTT. This encodes CSVEDPLKGNTIYF.

This sequence joins TRBV28 and TRBJ1-5; the D gene is possibly TRBD1 (5 bases). The CDR3 spans 16 residues. From germline, CDR1 is MDHEN and CDR2 SYDVKM. Trimming removed 5 bases from V and 2 bases from J, with 16 bases in between. CDR3 DNA: TGTGCCAGCAGTCTTCCAGGGAAATCGGGCAATCAGCCCCAGCATTTT. It yields the protein CASSLPGKSGNQPQHF.

The chain couples TRBV6-2 or TRBV6-3 to TRBJ2-1; 10 nucleotides match TRBD2. Germline CDR1 is MNHEY and CDR2 is SVGEGT. Trimming removed 4 bases from V and 8 bases from J; junction bases left unmatched: 5. This CDR3 region has 14 residues. The CDR3 sequence: CASSSGTSVDEQFF. Written as DNA, the CDR3 is TGTGCCAGCAGTTCAGGGACTAGCGTCGATGAGCAGTTCTTC.

The chain couples TRBV27 to TRBJ1-4; 11 positions agree with TRBD1. The length of the CDR3 is 15 residues. V dropped 3 bases and J dropped 6; count of bases not matched to a gene: 3. CDR1 is MNHEY, CDR2 SMNVEV, per germline (reference sequence). The CDR3 sequence is CASSFRGQGDEKLFF. DNA for the CDR3: TGTGCCAGCAGTTTTCGGGGACAGGGGGATGAAAAACTGTTTTTT.

V is TRBV10-3 and J is TRBJ1-1; 10 nucleotides line up with TRBD1. CDR1 and CDR2 from the germline V gene are ENHRY and SYGVKD. CDR3 size: 16 residues. Trimming took 7 bases from V and 4 from J; bases not matched to a gene: 12. CDR3 residues: CAITKDRTGGFTEAFF. For the CDR3, the DNA is TGTGCCATCACTAAAGACCGGACAGGGGGGTTCACTGAAGCTTTCTTT.

V is TRBV5-6 and J is TRBJ1-3; the D is unclear. In germline, CDR1 is SGHDT, CDR2 YYEEEE. The CDR3 has 15 amino acids. The ends were cut back, 1 base at V and 0 bases at J, with 8 bases in the middle. The DNA of the CDR3 is TGTGCCAGCAGCTTGAAGAGGAACTCTGGAAACACCATATATTTT. Its protein product is CASSLKRNSGNTIYF.

This sequence joins TRBV6-5 and TRBJ1-2; no definite D call. The CDR3 is 13 amino acids. V was trimmed by 7 bases and J by 2 bases, leaving 11 bases between them. CDR1 and CDR2 from the germline V gene are MNHEY and SVGAGI. CDR3 coding DNA: TGTGCCAGCACCCGTTTAGGCAACTATGGCTACACCTTC. Translating gives CASTRLGNYGYTF.

The CDR3 nucleotides are TGCGCCAGCAGCCAGGATTCCGGGACAGGAGGTAATCAGCCCCAGCATTTT. Translation: CASSQDSGTGGNQPQHF. V is TRBV4-1 and J is TRBJ1-5, with TRBD1 identical over 8 bases. J gave up 4 bases and V 3 bases, and 11 bases lay outside the gene matches. This CDR3 region has 17 residues. The germline CDR1 and CDR2 sequences are MGHRA and YSYEKL.

This clone was found once. The chain joins TRBV3-1 (or the pseudogene TRBV3-2) to TRBJ1-2; 10 positions match TRBD1. This CDR3 spans 15 amino acids. V lost 4 bases to trimming and J lost 8 bases; unmatched junction nucleotides: 10. Germline V CDR1 and CDR2: LGHDT, YNNKEL (reference sequence). The CDR3 DNA follows: TGTGCCAGCAGCCTAATGACAGGGGGCGCGCGGGGCTACACCTTC. Its translation: CASSLMTGGARGYTF.

The V gene is TRBV9, the J gene TRBJ1-5; D may be TRBD1 (6 bases). CDR3 length: 13 amino acids. The ends were cut back, 2 bases at V and 4 bases at J, with 7 bases in the middle. Germline CDR1 and CDR2: SGDLS and YYNGEE. The CDR3 sequence is CASSVTGNQPQHF. CDR3 sequence (DNA): TGTGCCAGCAGCGTGACAGGTAATCAGCCCCAGCATTTT.

The rearrangement uses TRBV19 and TRBJ1-1; D possibly corresponds to TRBD1 (6 bases). This CDR3 has 13 residues. V gave up 6 bases and J gave up 3 bases, with 11 bases separating them. The germline CDR1 and CDR2 sequences are LNHDA and SQIVND (reference sequence). CDR3 in amino acids: CASSLYRDTEAFF. As DNA, the CDR3 is TGTGCCAGTAGCCTATACAGGGACACTGAAGCTTTCTTT.

Remarks on this clone: Other DNA sequences in this specimen translate into the identical CDR3. The chain employs TRBV11-2 and TRBJ1-1, with TRBD1 matching 9 bases. The germline gives CDR1 SGHAT, CDR2 FQNNGV. Trimming at V came to 3 bases and at J to 1 base, leaving 0 bases not matched to a gene. This CDR3 is 14 amino acids long. The CDR3 loop is CASSLGQGNTEAFF. CDR3 DNA: TGTGCCAGCAGCTTGGGACAGGGGAACACTGAAGCTTTCTTT.

The chain is built from TRBV12-2 and TRBJ1-3. TRBV12-2 is listed as a pseudogene. This CDR3 has 16 amino acids. The CDR3, as DNA: TGTGCAAGTCGCTTAACTGCCCATTACTCTGGAAACACCATATATTTT. Amino acid sequence: CASRLTAHYSGNTIYF.

The gene calls are TRBV15 and TRBJ1-4, with unresolved D. Trimming took 0 bases from V and 6 from J, leaving 11 bases between them. The CDR3 length is 15 residues. Germline CDR1 reads LNHNV; CDR2 reads YYDKDF (reference sequence). CDR3 DNA: TGTGCCACCAGCAGAGATCGTGGGCCGGATGAAAAACTGTTTTTT. Amino acid sequence: CATSRDRGPDEKLFF.

The V gene is TRBV12-5, the J gene TRBJ1-4; weak D call: TRBD1 (6 bases). Trimming left V 3 bases short and J 6 bases short, with 14 bases between. CDR3 size: 15 residues. Per germline, CDR1 LGHNT and CDR2 FRNRAP. CDR3 residues: CASGLRRGHYEKLFF. As DNA, the CDR3 is TGTGCTAGTGGTTTACGACGGGGACATTATGAAAAACTGTTTTTT.

V and J are TRBV28 and TRBJ1-2; D gene unclear. This CDR3 has 12 amino acids. Between the trimmed V and J ends, which lost 2 bases and 8 bases, there was a span of 9 bases. Germline V gene sequence: CDR1 MDHEN, CDR2 SYDVKM. CDR3 bases: TGTGCCAGCAGTTTAAGTCCTCGGGGCTACACCTTC. Its protein is CASSLSPRGYTF.

The chain joins TRBV7-8 to TRBJ1-1; a possible D gene is TRBD1 (5 bases). This CDR3 spans 14 amino acids. V was trimmed by 11 bases and J by 4 bases, leaving 20 bases between them. The V gene's germline CDR1 is SGHVS and CDR2 FQNEAQ. The CDR3: CAVIDLGLGTEAFF. DNA of the CDR3: TGTGCCGTGATCGATTTGGGGCTTGGCACTGAAGCTTTCTTT.

V is TRBV20-1 and J is TRBJ2-2; D is unclear. V lost 4 bases, J lost 6 bases, and 3 bases lay in between. From germline, CDR1 is DFQATT and CDR2 SNEGSKA (reference sequence). The CDR3 is 10 amino acids. The CDR3 loop reads CSAMAGELFF. The CDR3 DNA reads TGCAGTGCTATGGCCGGGGAGCTGTTTTTT.

The V call is TRBV14, the J call TRBJ1-1; D is possibly TRBD1 (5 bases). Germline CDR1 is SGHDN and CDR2 is FVKESK. Trimming removed 0 bases at V and 11 bases at J, with 10 bases between. The CDR3 has 12 amino acids. The CDR3 is CASSQDRVRAFF. The CDR3 DNA is TGTGCCAGCAGCCAAGACAGGGTTCGGGCTTTCTTT.